This is a list of T cell receptor beta chains from one sample in a study of blood T cell repertoires in COVID-19. Data came from immunoSEQ multiplex PCR; TCRdb stores just in-frame clones and leaves some out. The sample lists more than 95,000 clones, approximately 74% occurring once. Sample: peripheral blood. All receptors come from a man aged 80 or over with COVID-19, enrolled during active disease. Each CDR3 is given with its conserved first and last residue. The D gene is left open where the match is weak. Some rows mark clone size as missing; the rest say once, few, many or name a class of expanded clone.

TRBJ2-5,TRBV24-1,NA,NA,TGTGCCACAGGGACAAGCCAAGAGACCCAGTACTTC,CATGTSQETQYF
TRBJ2-7,TRBV5-4,few,NA,TGTGCCAGCAGCTCGAGACTAGTGGGCGAGCAGTACTTC,CASSSRLVGEQYF
TRBJ2-1,TRBV7-2,NA,TRBD2,TGTGCCAGCAGACTGACTAGCGGGAGCTCCTACAATGAGCAGTTCTTC,CASRLTSGSSYNEQFF
TRBJ2-4,TRBV5-1,NA,TRBD2,TGCGCCAGCAGCTTGCCGGGACTAGCGGGAGGGATAGCCAAAAACATTCAGTACTTC,CASSLPGLAGGIAKNIQYF
TRBJ2-2,TRBV11-2,many,TRBD2,TGTGCCAGCAGCCTTAGCGGGAGTCCGGGCGGGGAGCTGTTTTTT,CASSLSGSPGGELFF
TRBJ1-6,TRBV2,NA,NA,TGTGCCAGCAGTGAAGGCCCGCCAGGGAGGTTTAATTCACCCCTCCACTTT,CASSEGPPGRFNSPLHF
TRBJ1-2,TRBV12-3/TRBV12-4,NA,NA,TGTGCCAGCAGTCTCGGGACATCTGGCTACACCTTC,CASSLGTSGYTF
TRBJ2-5,TRBV7-9,NA,NA,TGTGCCAGCAGCCGCCGGGCAGGGGCGTACCAAGAGACCCAGTACTTC,CASSRRAGAYQETQYF
TRBJ2-5,TRBV18,once,TRBD2,TGTGCCAGCTCCCCCAGACTAGCGGCTACCCAAGAGACCCAGTACTTC,CASSPRLAATQETQYF
TRBJ1-1,TRBV19,once,NA,TGTGCCAGTAACAGAATTGGGGCGATGAACACTGAAGCTTTCTTT,CASNRIGAMNTEAFF
TRBJ2-7,TRBV7-9,NA,NA,TGTGCCAGCAGCGCTAGACAGGCTGCCTACGAGCAGTACTTC,CASSARQAAYEQYF
TRBJ2-5,TRBV6-6,NA,TRBD2,TGTGCCAGCAGTCCTGCGGGGGGACAAGAGACCCAGTACTTC,CASSPAGGQETQYF
TRBJ2-5,TRBV11-2,NA,NA,TGTGCCAGCAGCTTGTTGGGCGAGACCCAGTACTTC,CASSLLGETQYF
TRBJ2-2,TRBV5-1,NA,TRBD2,TGCGCCAGCAGCTTATATCTCGGGACTAGCAGCACCGGGGAGCTGTTTTTT,CASSLYLGTSSTGELFF
TRBJ2-1,TRBV25-1,NA,TRBD2,TGTGCCAGCAGTGAATATAGGGCTAGCGGGAGTCCCTACAATGAGCAGTTCTTC,CASSEYRASGSPYNEQFF
TRBJ2-7,TRBV6-5,NA,TRBD1,TGTGCCAGTAGAGCCGGGACAGGGTCCTACGAGCAGTACTTC,CASRAGTGSYEQYF
TRBJ2-7,TRBV11-2,NA,TRBD2,TGTGCCAGCAGCATCGGGACTAGCGGAGGGGTTTTTTCCTACGAGCAGTACTTC,CASSIGTSGGVFSYEQYF
TRBJ2-5,TRBV7-9,NA,TRBD1,TGTGCCAGCAGCTCCGGACAGGGGGCTTTGATGCAGACCCAGTACTTC,CASSSGQGALMQTQYF
TRBJ2-3,TRBV19,few,TRBD1,TGTGCCAGTAGTGACAGGGGGCTTGGCACAGATACGCAGTATTTT,CASSDRGLGTDTQYF
TRBJ2-1,TRBV4-1,NA,NA,TGCGCCAGCAGCCAAGTTAACTTACTAGTTTCCTACAATGAGCAGTTCTTC,CASSQVNLLVSYNEQFF
TRBJ2-3,TRBV29-1,NA,NA,TGCAGCGTTGAAGAGGTGCGGGGCGCACGAGATACGCAGTATTTT,CSVEEVRGARDTQYF
TRBJ1-1,TRBV18,NA,TRBD1,TGTGCCAGTCTGAGTGGGACAGGGGGCACTGAAGCTTTCTTT,CASLSGTGGTEAFF
TRBJ2-7,TRBV10-1,few,TRBD1,TGCGCCAGCAGCACAGGGGACAGTAGGACCTACGAGCAGTACTTC,CASSTGDSRTYEQYF
TRBJ2-3,TRBV28,NA,TRBD2,TGTGCCAGCAGTCCTAGCGGGAGTTATTCAGATACGCAGTATTTT,CASSPSGSYSDTQYF
TRBJ1-1,TRBV4-2,NA,TRBD1,TGTGCCAGCAGCCAAGTGAGGGCAGGGGGCAACACTGAAGCTTTCTTT,CASSQVRAGGNTEAFF
TRBJ2-1,TRBV7-3,NA,NA,TGTGCCAGCAGCTCAGGGGCAAGGCTGTTCTTC,CASSSGARLFF
TRBJ2-1,TRBV25-1,NA,NA,TGTGCCAGCAGTGACCGACAGTACAATGAGCAGTTCTTC,CASSDRQYNEQFF
TRBJ2-7,TRBV27,NA,TRBD1,TGTGCCAGCAGTCTGACAGGGGCCCTTTACGAGCAGTACTTC,CASSLTGALYEQYF
TRBJ2-2,TRBV11-1,NA,TRBD1,TGTGCCAGCAGCCTACACCAGACAGGGTTGCCCGGGGAGCTGTTTTTT,CASSLHQTGLPGELFF